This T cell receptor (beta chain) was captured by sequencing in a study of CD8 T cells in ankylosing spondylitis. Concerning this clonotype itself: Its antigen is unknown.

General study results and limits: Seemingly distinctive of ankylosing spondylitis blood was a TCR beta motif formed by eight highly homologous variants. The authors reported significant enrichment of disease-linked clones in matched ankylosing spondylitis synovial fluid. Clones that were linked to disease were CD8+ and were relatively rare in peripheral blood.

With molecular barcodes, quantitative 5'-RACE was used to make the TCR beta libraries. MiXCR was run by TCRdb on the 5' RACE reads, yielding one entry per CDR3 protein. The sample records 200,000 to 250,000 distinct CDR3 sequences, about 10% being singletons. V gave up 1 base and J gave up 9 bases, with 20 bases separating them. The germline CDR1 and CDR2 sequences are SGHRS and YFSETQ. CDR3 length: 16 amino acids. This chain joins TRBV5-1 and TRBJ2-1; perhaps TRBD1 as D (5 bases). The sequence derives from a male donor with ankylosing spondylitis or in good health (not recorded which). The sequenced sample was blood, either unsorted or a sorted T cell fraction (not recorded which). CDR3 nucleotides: TGCGCCAGCAGCTTGCAGCCGGCATCATTAAGGGGTGAGCAGTTCTTC. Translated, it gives CASSLQPASLRGEQFF.